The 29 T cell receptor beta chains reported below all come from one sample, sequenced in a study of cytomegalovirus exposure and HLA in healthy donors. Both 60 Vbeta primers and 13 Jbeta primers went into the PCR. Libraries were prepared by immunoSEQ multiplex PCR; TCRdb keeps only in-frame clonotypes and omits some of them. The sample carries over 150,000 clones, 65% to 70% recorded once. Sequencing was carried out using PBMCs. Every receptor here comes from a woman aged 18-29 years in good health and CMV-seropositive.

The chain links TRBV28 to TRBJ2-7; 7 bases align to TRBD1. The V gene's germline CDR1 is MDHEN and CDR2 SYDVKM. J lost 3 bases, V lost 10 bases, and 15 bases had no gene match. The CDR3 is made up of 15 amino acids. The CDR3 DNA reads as TGTGCCACACAAATTGTACAGGGGACAAACTACGAGCAGTACTTC. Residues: CATQIVQGTNYEQYF.

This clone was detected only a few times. DNA for the CDR3: TGTGCCAGCAGCTTCGATAGAGGGAGCGGGACAGATACGCAGTATTTT. Translated: CASSFDRGSGTDTQYF. This rearrangement joins TRBV5-6 to TRBJ2-3, with D possibly being TRBD2 (6 bases). Germline CDR1 reads SGHDT; CDR2 reads YYEEEE. V was clipped by 2 bases and J by 3 bases, with 16 bases between them. This CDR3 contains 16 residues.

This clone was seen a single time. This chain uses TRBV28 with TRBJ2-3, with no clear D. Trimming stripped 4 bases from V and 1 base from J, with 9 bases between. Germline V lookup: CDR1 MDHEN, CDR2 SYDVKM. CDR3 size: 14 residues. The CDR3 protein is CASSSTLGTDTQYF. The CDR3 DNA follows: TGTGCCAGCAGTTCTACCCTAGGCACAGATACGCAGTATTTT.

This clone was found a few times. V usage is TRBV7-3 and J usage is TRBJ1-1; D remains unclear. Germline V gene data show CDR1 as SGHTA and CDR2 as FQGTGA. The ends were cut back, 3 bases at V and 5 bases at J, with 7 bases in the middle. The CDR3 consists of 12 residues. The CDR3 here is CASSFEGTEAFF. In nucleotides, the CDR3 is TGTGCCAGCAGCTTCGAGGGAACTGAAGCTTTCTTT.

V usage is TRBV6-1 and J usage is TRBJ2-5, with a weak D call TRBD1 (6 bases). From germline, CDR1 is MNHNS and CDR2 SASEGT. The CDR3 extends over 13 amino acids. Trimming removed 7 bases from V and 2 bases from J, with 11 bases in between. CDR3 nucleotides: TGTGCCAGCACCAGGACAGATCAAGAGACCCAGTACTTC. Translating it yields CASTRTDQETQYF.

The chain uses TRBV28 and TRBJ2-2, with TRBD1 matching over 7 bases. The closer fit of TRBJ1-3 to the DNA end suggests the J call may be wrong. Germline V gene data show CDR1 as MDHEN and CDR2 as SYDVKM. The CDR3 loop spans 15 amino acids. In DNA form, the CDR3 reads TGTGCCAGCAGTGGGCAGGGGGTGCATGGAAACACCATATATTTT. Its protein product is CASSGQGVHGNTIYF.

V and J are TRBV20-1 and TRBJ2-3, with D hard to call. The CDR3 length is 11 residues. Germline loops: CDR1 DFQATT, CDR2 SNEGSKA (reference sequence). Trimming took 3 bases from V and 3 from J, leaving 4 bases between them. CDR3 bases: TGCAGTGCTAGGCAGACAGATACGCAGTATTTT. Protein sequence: CSARQTDTQYF.

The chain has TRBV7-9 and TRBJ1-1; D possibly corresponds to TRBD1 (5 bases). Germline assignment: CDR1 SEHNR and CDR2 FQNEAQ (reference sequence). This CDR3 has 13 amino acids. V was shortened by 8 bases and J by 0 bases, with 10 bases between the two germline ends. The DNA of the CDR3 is TGTGCCAGCCAGAAGGACATGAACACTGAAGCTTTCTTT. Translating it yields CASQKDMNTEAFF.

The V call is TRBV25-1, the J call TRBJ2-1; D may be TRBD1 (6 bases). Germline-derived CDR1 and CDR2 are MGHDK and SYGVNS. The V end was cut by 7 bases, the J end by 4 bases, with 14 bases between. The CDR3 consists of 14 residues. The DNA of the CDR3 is TGTGCCAGCACTCGCAGGGGCGGGTACAATGAGCAGTTCTTC. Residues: CASTRRGGYNEQFF.

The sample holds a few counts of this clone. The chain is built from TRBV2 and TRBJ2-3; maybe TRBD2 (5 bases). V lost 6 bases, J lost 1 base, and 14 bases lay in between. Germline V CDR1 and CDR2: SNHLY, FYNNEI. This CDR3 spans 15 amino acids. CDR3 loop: CASRVTSVGTDTQYF. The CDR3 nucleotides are TGTGCCAGCAGAGTTACTAGTGTAGGCACAGATACGCAGTATTTT.

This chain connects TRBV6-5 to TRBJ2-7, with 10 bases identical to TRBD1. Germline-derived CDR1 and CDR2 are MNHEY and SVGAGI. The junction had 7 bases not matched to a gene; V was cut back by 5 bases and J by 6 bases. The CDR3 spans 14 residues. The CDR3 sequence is CASSPRTGGIEQYF. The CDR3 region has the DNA TGTGCCAGCAGTCCCCGGACAGGGGGAATCGAGCAGTACTTC.

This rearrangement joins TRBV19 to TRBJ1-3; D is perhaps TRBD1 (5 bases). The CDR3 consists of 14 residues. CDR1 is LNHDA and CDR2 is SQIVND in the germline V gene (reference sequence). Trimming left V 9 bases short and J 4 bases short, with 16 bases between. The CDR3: CARPDSRKGNTIYF. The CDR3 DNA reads TGTGCCAGACCCGACAGCCGGAAAGGAAACACCATATATTTT. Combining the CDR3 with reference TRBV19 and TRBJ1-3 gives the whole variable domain DGGITQSPKYLFRKEGQNVTLSCEQNLNHDAMYWYRQDPGQGLRLIYYSQIVNDFQKGDIAEGYSVSREKKESFPLTVTSAQKNPTAFYLCARPDSRKGNTIYFGEGSWLTVV.

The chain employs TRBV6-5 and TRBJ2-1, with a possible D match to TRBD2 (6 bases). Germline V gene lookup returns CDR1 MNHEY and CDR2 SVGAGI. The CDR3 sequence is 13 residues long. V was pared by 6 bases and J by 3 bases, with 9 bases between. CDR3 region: CASSRGNYNEQFF. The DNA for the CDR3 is TGTGCCAGCAGCCGGGGGAACTACAATGAGCAGTTCTTC.

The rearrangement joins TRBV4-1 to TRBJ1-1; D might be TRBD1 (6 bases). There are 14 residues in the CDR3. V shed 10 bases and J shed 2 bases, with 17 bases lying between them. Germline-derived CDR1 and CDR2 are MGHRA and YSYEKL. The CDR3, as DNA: TGCGCCACCCACCGGATAGGGGGAAACACTGAAGCTTTCTTT. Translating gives CATHRIGGNTEAFF.

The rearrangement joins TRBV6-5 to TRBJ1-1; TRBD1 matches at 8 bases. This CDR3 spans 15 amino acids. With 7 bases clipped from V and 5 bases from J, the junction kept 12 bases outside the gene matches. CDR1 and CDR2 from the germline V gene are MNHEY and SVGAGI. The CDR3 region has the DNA TGTGCCAGCACGTCTGCCGCAGGGGGCGAAACTGAAGCTTTCTTT. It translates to CASTSAAGGETEAFF.

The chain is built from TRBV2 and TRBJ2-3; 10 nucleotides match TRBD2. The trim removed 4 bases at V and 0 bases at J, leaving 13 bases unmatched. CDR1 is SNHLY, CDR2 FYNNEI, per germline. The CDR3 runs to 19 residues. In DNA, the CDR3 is TGTGCCAGCAGTGTAGGGACGGGACTAGCGCTATCTAGCACAGATACGCAGTATTTT. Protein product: CASSVGTGLALSSTDTQYF.

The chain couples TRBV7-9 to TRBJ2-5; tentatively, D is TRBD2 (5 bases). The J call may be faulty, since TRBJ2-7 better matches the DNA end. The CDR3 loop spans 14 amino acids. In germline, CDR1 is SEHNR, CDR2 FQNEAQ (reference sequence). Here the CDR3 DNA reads TGTGCCAGCAGCTTAGTGACTCCGGGGTACGAGCAGTACTTC. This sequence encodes CASSLVTPGYEQYF.

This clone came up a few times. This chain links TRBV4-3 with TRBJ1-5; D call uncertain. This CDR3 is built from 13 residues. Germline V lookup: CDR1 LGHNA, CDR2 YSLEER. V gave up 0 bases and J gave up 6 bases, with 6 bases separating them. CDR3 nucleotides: TGCGCCAGCAGCCAAGATCGCGGTCAGCCCCAGCATTTT. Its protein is CASSQDRGQPQHF.

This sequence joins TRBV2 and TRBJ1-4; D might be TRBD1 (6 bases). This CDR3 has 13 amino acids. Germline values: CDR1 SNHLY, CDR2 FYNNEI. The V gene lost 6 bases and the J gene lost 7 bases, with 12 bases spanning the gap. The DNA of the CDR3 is TGTGCCAGCAGGAGGCAGGGGATTGAAAAACTGTTTTTT. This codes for CASRRQGIEKLFF.

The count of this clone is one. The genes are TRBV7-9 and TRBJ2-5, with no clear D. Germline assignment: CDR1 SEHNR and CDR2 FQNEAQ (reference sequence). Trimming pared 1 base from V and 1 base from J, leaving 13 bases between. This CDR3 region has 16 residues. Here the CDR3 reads CASSLVSSTAQETQYF. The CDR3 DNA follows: TGTGCCAGCAGCTTAGTCTCTAGTACCGCCCAAGAGACCCAGTACTTC. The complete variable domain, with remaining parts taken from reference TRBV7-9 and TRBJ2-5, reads DTGVSQNPRHKITKRGQNVTFRCDPISEHNRLYWYRQTLGQGPEFLTYFQNEAQLEKSRLLSDRFSAERPKGSFSTLEIQRTEQGDSAMYLCASSLVSSTAQETQYFGPGTRLLVL.

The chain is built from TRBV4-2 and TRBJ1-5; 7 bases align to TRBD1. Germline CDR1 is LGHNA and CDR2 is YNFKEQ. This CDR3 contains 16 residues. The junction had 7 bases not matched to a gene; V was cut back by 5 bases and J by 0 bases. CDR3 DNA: TGTGCCAGCAGCGACGGACAGGCTTATAGCAATCAGCCCCAGCATTTT. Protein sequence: CASSDGQAYSNQPQHF.

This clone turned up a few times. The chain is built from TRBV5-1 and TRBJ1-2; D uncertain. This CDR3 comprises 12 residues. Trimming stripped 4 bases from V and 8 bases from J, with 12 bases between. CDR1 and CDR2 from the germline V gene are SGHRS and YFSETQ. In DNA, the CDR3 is TGCGCCAGCAGCCCCGACTCACGGGGCTACACCTTC. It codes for CASSPDSRGYTF. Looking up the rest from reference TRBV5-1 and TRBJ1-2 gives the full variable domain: KAGVTQTPRYLIKTRGQQVTLSCSPISGHRSVSWYQQTPGQGLQFLFEYFSETQRNKGNFPGRFSGRQFSNSRSEMNVSTLELGDSALYLCASSPDSRGYTFGSGTRLTVV.

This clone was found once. CDR3 DNA sequence: TGCGCCAGCAGCCAATCTAGCGCCGTTTCCTACGAGCAGTACTTC. The encoded protein is CASSQSSAVSYEQYF. This chain links TRBV4-1 with TRBJ2-7, with a weak D call TRBD2 (6 bases). This CDR3 spans 15 amino acids. CDR1 MGHRA and CDR2 YSYEKL come from the germline V gene. V lost 2 bases and J lost 1, with 12 bases in between.

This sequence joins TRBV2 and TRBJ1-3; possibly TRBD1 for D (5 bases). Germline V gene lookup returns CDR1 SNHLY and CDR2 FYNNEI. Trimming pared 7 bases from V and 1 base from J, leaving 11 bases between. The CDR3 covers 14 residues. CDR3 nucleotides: TGTGCCAGCATGCTATCAGGGTCTGGAAACACCATATATTTT. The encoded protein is CASMLSGSGNTIYF.

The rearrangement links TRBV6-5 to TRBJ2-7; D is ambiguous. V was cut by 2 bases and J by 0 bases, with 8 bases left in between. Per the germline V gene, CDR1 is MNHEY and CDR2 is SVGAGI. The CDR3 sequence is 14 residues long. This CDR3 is CASSYEEFSYEQYF. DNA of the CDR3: TGTGCCAGCAGTTACGAGGAGTTCTCCTACGAGCAGTACTTC.

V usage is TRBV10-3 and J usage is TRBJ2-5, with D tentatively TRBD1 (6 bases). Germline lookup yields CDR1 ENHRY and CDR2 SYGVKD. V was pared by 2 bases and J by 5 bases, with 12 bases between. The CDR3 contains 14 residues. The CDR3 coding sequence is TGTGCCATCAGTGAGACTCAGGGGATGGAGACCCAGTACTTC. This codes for CAISETQGMETQYF.

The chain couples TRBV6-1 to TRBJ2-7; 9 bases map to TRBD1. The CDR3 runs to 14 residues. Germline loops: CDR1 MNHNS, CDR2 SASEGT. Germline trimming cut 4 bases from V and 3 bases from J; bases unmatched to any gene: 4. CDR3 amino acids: CASSGQGGGYEQYF. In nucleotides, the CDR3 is TGTGCCAGCAGTGGACAGGGGGGAGGCTACGAGCAGTACTTC.

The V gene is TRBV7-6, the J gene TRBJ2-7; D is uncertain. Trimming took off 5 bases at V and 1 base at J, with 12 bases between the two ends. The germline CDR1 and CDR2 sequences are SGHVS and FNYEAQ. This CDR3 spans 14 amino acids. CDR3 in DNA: TGTGCCAGCAGCCCCCGAGGAGCTTCCTACGAGCAGTACTTC. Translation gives CASSPRGASYEQYF.

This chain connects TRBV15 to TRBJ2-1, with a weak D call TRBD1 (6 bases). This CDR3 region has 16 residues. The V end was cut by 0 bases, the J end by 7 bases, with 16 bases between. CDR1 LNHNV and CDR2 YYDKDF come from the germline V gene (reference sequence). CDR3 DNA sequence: TGTGCCACCAGCAGAGATCAGGGGCTTCTTAGGAATGAGCAGTTCTTC. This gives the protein CATSRDQGLLRNEQFF.